The next 4 T cell receptor beta chains were all read from a single sample in a study of blood T cell repertoires in COVID-19. Assay used: immunoSEQ multiplex PCR; TCRdb lists only in-frame clones, some missing. The repertoire holds 60,000 to 80,000 clones, with approximately 90% as singletons. The sequenced material came from peripheral blood. The receptors originated from a man aged 55 to 70 with acute or convalescent COVID-19.

This chain uses TRBV2 with TRBJ1-1; TRBD1 might be the D (5 bases). The CDR3 extends over 13 amino acids. V shed 6 bases and J shed 2 bases, with 10 bases lying between them. The V gene's germline CDR1 is SNHLY and CDR2 FYNNEI. CDR3 sequence: CASRAGSNTEAFF. CDR3 nucleotides: TGTGCCAGCAGAGCAGGGTCCAACACTGAAGCTTTCTTT.

The chain employs TRBV29-1 and TRBJ1-5; the match to TRBD1 covers 11 bases. CDR3 length: 14 amino acids. From germline, CDR1 is SQVTM and CDR2 ANQGSEA. V lost 4 bases to trimming and J lost 1 base; unmatched junction nucleotides: 0. CDR3: CSVGDRGSNQPQHF. CDR3 nucleotides: TGCAGCGTTGGGGACAGGGGGAGCAATCAGCCCCAGCATTTT.

The J gene is TRBJ1-1, the V gene TRBV29-1; D unresolved. V dropped 3 bases and J dropped 7 bases, with 12 bases sitting between them. Looked up from germline, CDR1 is SQVTM and CDR2 is ANQGSEA. CDR3 length: 12 amino acids. CDR3 region: CSVEVLSVEAFF. The CDR3 DNA reads TGCAGCGTTGAGGTTCTCAGCGTTGAAGCTTTCTTT. The full variable domain, its missing parts supplied by reference TRBV29-1 and TRBJ1-1, is SAVISQKPSRDICQRGTSLTIQCQVDSQVTMMFWYRQQPGQSLTLIATANQGSEATYESGFVIDKFPISRPNLTFSTLTVSNMSPEDSSIYLCSVEVLSVEAFFGQGTRLTVV.

CDR3 region: CASGTGYEQYF. The DNA for the CDR3 is TGTGCTAGTGGTACAGGGTACGAGCAGTACTTC. V usage is TRBV12-5 and J usage is TRBJ2-7; possibly TRBD1 for D (6 bases). Germline loops: CDR1 LGHNT, CDR2 FRNRAP. Deletions cut 5 bases from V and 4 bases from J, with 6 bases between. The CDR3 extends over 11 amino acids.